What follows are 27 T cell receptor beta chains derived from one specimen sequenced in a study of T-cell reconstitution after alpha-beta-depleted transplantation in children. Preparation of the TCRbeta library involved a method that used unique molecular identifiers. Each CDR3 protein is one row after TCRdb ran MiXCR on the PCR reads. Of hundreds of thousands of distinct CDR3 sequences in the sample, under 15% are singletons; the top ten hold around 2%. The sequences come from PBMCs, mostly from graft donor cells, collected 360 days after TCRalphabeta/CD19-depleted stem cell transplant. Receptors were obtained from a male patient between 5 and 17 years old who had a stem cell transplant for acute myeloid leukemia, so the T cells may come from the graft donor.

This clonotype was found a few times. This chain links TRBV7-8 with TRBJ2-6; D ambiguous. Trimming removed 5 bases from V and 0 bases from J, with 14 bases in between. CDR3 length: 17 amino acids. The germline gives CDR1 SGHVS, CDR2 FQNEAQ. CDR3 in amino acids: CASSLFKMPSGANVLTF. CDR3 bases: TGTGCCAGCAGCCTCTTCAAGATGCCCTCTGGGGCCAACGTCCTGACTTTC.

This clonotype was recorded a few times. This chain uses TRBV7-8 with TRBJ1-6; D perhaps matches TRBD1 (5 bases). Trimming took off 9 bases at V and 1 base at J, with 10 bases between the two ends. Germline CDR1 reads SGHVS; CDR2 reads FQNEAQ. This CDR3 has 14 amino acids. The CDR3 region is CASWGGSYNSPLHF. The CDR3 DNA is TGTGCCAGTTGGGGGGGGTCCTATAATTCACCCCTCCACTTT.

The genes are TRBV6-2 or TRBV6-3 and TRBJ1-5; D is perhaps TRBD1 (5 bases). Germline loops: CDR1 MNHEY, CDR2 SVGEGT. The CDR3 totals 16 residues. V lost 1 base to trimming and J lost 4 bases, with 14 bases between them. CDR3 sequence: CASSYWIREGNQPQHF. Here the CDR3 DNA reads TGTGCCAGCAGTTACTGGATCAGGGAGGGAAATCAGCCCCAGCATTTT.

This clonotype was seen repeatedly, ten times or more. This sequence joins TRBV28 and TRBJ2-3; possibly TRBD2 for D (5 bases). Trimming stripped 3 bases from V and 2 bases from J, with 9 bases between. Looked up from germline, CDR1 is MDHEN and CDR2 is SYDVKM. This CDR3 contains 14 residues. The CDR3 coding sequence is TGTGCCAGCAGTTTCGGCGGGTCCACAGATACGCAGTATTTT. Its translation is CASSFGGSTDTQYF.

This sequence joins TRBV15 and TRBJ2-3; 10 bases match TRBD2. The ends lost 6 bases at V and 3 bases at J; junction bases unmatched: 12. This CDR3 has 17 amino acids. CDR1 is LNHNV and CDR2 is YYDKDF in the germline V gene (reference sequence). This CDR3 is CATSSLLAGLGTDTQYF. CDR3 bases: TGTGCCACCAGTAGCTTACTAGCGGGACTTGGGACAGATACGCAGTATTTT.

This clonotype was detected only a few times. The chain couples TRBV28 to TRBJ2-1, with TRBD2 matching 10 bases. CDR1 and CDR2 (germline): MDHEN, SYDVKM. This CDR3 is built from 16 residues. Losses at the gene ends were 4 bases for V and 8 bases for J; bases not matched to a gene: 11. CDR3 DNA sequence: TGTGCCAGCAGTTACCCCGGGGCTAGCGGGGGTGATGAGCAGTTCTTC. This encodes CASSYPGASGGDEQFF.

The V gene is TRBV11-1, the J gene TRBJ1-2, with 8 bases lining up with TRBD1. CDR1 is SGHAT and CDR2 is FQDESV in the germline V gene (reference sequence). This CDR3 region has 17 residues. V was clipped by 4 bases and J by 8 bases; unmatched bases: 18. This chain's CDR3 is CASSYRPDRGLGKGYTF. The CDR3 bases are TGTGCCAGCAGCTATAGACCAGACAGGGGCCTTGGGAAGGGCTACACCTTC.

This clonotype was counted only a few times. The CDR3 coding sequence is TGTGCCACCAGTATGCGGTCAGGGGGAAGTCAAAACATTCAGTACTTC. Its protein product is CATSMRSGGSQNIQYF. The chain is built from TRBV24-1 and TRBJ2-4, with 7 positions matching TRBD1. This CDR3 contains 16 residues. V gave up 6 bases and J gave up 5 bases; unmatched junction bases: 12. Germline CDR1 KGHDR, CDR2 SFDVKD.

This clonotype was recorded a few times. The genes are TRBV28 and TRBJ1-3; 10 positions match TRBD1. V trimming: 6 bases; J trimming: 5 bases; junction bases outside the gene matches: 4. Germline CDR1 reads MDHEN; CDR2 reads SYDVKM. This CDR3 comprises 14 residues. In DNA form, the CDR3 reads TGTGCCAGCAGCGCAGACAGGGGGCGAAACACCATATATTTT. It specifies CASSADRGRNTIYF.

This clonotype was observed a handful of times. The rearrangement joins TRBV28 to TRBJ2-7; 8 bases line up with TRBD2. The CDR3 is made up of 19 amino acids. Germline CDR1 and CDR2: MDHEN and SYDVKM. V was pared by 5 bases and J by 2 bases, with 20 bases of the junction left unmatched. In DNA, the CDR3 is TGTGCCAGCAGTCCAATCGTGCCCCCGCCAGCGGGAGACCCCTACGAGCAGTACTTC. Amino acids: CASSPIVPPPAGDPYEQYF.

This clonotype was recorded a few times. The CDR3 sequence: CASSQVLLEAGVVLDNEQFF. CDR3 bases: TGCGCCAGCAGCCAAGTTTTACTAGAGGCGGGAGTGGTGTTGGACAATGAGCAGTTCTTC. The chain joins TRBV4-1 to TRBJ2-1, with 7 bases matching TRBD2. Losses at the gene ends were 1 base for V and 5 bases for J; bases not matched to a gene: 20. This CDR3 has 20 amino acids. The germline V gene has CDR1 MGHRA and CDR2 YSYEKL.

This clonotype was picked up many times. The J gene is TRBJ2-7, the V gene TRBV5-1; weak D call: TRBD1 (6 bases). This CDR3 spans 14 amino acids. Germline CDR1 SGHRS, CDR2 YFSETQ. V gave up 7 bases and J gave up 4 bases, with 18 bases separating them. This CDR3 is CASSPGQMLYEQYF. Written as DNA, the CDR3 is TGCGCCAGCTCCCCCGGACAGATGTTATACGAGCAGTACTTC.

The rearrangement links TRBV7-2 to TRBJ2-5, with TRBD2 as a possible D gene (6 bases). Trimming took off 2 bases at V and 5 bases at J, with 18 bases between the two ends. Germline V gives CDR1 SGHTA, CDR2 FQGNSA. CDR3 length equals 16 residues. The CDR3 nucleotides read TGTGCCAGCAGCTTACAGAGCGGGTCAACGTGGGAGACCCAGTACTTC. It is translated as CASSLQSGSTWETQYF.

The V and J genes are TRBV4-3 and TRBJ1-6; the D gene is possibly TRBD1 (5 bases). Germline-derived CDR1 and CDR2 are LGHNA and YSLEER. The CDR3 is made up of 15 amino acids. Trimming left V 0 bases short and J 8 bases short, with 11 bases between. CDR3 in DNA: TGCGCCAGCAGCCAAGATGGGGGGGTCGATTCACCCCTCCACTTT. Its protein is CASSQDGGVDSPLHF.

CDR3 loop: CASSSGQRVGNQHF. CDR3 DNA sequence: TGTGCCAGCAGTTCGGGACAGCGGGTTGGTAACCAGCATTTT. The chain joins TRBV12-3 or TRBV12-4 to TRBJ1-5, with TRBD1 matching 7 bases. The CDR3 covers 14 residues. V shed 4 bases, J shed 12 bases, and the junction held 12 bases outside the gene matches.

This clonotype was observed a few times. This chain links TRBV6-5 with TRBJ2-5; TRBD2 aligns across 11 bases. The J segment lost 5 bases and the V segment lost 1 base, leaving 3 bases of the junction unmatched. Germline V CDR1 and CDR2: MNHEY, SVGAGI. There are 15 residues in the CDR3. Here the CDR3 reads CASSYFGTSGETQYF. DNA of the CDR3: TGTGCCAGCAGTTACTTTGGGACTAGCGGCGAGACCCAGTACTTC.

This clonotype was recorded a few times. CDR3: CASRGFQSGRITDTQYF. The CDR3 nucleotides are TGTGCCAGTCGAGGGTTCCAAAGCGGGAGGATCACAGATACGCAGTATTTT. This rearrangement joins TRBV6-1 to TRBJ2-3; 9 nucleotides line up with TRBD2. Per the germline V gene, CDR1 is MNHNS and CDR2 is SASEGT. V dropped 9 bases and J dropped 2; count of bases not matched to a gene: 15. The CDR3 is 17 amino acids.

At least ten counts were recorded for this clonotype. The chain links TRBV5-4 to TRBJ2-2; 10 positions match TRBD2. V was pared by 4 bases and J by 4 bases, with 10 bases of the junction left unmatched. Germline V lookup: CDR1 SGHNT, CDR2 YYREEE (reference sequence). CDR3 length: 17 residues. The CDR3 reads CASSPGGLAGGTGELFF. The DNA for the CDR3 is TGTGCCAGCAGCCCGGGGGGGTTAGCGGGAGGCACCGGGGAGCTGTTTTTT.

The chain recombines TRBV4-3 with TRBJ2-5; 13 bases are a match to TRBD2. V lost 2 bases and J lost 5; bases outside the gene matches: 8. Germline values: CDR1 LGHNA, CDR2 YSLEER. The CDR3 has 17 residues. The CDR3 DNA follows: TGCGCCAGCAGCCAATCCACGGGACTAGCGGGAAGCGAGACCCAGTACTTC. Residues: CASSQSTGLAGSETQYF.

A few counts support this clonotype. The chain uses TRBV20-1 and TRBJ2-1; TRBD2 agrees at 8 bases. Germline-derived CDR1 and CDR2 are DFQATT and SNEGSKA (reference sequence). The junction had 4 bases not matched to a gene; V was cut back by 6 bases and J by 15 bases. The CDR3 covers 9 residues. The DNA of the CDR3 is TGCAGTGCAGGGACTAGGCGGTTCTTC. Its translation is CSAGTRRFF.

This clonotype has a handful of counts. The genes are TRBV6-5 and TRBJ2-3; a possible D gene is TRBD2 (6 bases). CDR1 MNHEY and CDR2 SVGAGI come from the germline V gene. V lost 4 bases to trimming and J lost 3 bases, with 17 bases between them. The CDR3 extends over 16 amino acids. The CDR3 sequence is CASSSIRVEGTDTQYF. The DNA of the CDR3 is TGTGCCAGCAGTTCCATCAGGGTGGAGGGGACAGATACGCAGTATTTT.

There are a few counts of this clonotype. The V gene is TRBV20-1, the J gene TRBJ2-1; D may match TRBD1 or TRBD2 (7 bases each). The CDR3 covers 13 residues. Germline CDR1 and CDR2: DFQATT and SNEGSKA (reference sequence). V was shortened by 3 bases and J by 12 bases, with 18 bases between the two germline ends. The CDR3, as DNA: TGCAGTGCTAGGTGGGACAGCGGGACCCGGCAGTTCTTC. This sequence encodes CSARWDSGTRQFF.

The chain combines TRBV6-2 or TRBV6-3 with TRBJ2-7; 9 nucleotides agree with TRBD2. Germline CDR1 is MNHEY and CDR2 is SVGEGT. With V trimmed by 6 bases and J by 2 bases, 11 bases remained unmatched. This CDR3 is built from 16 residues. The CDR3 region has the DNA TGTGCCAGCAGCAATCCGCCGGGACTAGCAACCTACGAGCAGTACTTC. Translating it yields CASSNPPGLATYEQYF.

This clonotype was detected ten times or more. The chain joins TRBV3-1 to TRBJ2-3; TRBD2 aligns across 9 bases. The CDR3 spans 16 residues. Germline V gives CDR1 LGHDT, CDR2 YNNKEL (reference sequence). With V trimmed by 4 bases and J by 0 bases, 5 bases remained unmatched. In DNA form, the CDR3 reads TGTGCCAGCAGCCTAGTAGCGGGAGTAAGCACAGATACGCAGTATTTT. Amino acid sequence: CASSLVAGVSTDTQYF.

CDR3 amino acids: CSARDPSGYSPYNEQFF. In nucleotides, the CDR3 is TGCAGTGCTAGAGATCCTAGCGGGTACTCCCCCTACAATGAGCAGTTCTTC. The chain carries TRBV20-1 and TRBJ2-1, with 8 nucleotides matching TRBD2. Germline trimming cut 0 bases from V and 2 bases from J; bases unmatched to any gene: 9. This CDR3 comprises 17 residues. Germline-derived CDR1 and CDR2 are DFQATT and SNEGSKA (reference sequence).

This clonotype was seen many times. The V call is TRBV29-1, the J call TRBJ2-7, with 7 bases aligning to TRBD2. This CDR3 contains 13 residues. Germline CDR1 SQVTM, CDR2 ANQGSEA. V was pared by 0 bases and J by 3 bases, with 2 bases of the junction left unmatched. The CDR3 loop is CSVEDGGGYEQYF. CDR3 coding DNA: TGCAGCGTTGAAGATGGGGGGGGCTACGAGCAGTACTTC.

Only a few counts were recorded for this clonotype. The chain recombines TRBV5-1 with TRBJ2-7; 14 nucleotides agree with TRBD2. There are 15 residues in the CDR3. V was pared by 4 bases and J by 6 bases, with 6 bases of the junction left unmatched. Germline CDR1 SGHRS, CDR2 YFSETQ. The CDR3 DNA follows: TGCGCCAGCAGCCCTACGGGACTAGCGGGAGCCGAGCAGTACTTC. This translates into CASSPTGLAGAEQYF.